The 9 T cell receptor beta chains below come from one sample, sequenced in a study of cytomegalovirus exposure and HLA in healthy donors. The PCR was carried out with 60 Vbeta primers and 13 Jbeta primers. Some clones are missing from TCRdb's copy, which holds only in-frame ones; the method was immunoSEQ multiplex PCR. This table holds around 78,000 clones. The sequencing input was PBMCs. These receptors originate from a man between 18 and 35 years old in good health and CMV-seropositive.

This sequence joins TRBV5-1 and TRBJ2-1, with TRBD1 as a possible D gene (6 bases). CDR1 and CDR2 (germline): SGHRS, YFSETQ. V shed 3 bases and J shed 0 bases, with 13 bases lying between them. The CDR3 covers 16 residues. DNA of the CDR3: TGCGCCAGCAGCTCCGGAAGGGGGAGCTCCTACAATGAGCAGTTCTTC. Its translation: CASSSGRGSSYNEQFF.

This chain uses TRBV30 with TRBJ2-7, with 10 bases that match TRBD2. The CDR3 runs 16 residues. J lost 4 bases, V lost 1 base, and 10 bases had no gene match. CDR1 is GTSNPN, CDR2 SVGIG, per germline (reference sequence). CDR3 residues: CAWSEKAGGPLYEQYF. In DNA form, the CDR3 reads TGTGCCTGGAGTGAGAAAGCGGGGGGGCCTCTTTACGAGCAGTACTTC.

The chain has TRBV7-9 and TRBJ1-2, with 7 bases that match TRBD1. In germline, CDR1 is SEHNR, CDR2 FQNEAQ (reference sequence). This CDR3 comprises 14 residues. V shed 5 bases, J shed 4 bases, and the junction held 7 bases outside the gene matches. As DNA, the CDR3 is TGTGCCAGCAGCACTGGGACAGCCATCTATGGCTACACCTTC. It translates to CASSTGTAIYGYTF.

CDR3 sequence: CASSIAGGVYEQYF. As DNA, the CDR3 is TGTGCCAGTAGTATAGCGGGAGGTGTCTACGAGCAGTACTTC. The gene calls are TRBV19 and TRBJ2-7, with 7 bases aligning to TRBD2. J was trimmed by 3 bases and V by 1 base; bases with no gene match: 3. The CDR3 spans 14 residues. Germline V gene sequence: CDR1 LNHDA, CDR2 SQIVND (reference sequence).

The chain recombines TRBV29-1 with TRBJ2-4; the match to TRBD1 covers 8 bases. The CDR3 covers 16 residues. Trimming at V came to 4 bases and at J to 6 bases, leaving 14 bases not matched to a gene. CDR1 is SQVTM and CDR2 is ANQGSEA in the germline V gene. As DNA, the CDR3 is TGCAGCGTTGGAACATACCTCGGGACAGGCTTAAACATTCAGTACTTC. This encodes CSVGTYLGTGLNIQYF.

This chain connects TRBV19 to TRBJ1-1; D call uncertain. Germline lookup yields CDR1 LNHDA and CDR2 SQIVND (reference sequence). V was trimmed by 1 base and J by 6 bases, leaving 9 bases between them. The CDR3 has 13 residues. CDR3 residues: CASSIGVRAEAFF. In nucleotides, the CDR3 is TGTGCCAGTAGTATAGGGGTGAGGGCTGAAGCTTTCTTT.

J is TRBJ1-1 and V is TRBV20-1, with D unresolved. Trimming removed 5 bases at V and 7 bases at J, with 8 bases between. This CDR3 comprises 10 residues. Germline CDR1 and CDR2: DFQATT and SNEGSKA (reference sequence). In DNA, the CDR3 is TGCAGTGCTCCCGGGAGTGAAGCTTTCTTT. It encodes CSAPGSEAFF.

This chain connects TRBV7-2 to TRBJ2-1, with D perhaps TRBD2 (7 bases). The CDR3 is 13 residues long. Per germline, CDR1 SGHTA and CDR2 FQGNSA. Trimming cost V 4 bases and J 9 bases, with 13 bases left between them. The CDR3 loop reads CASSWPGGREQFF. Written as DNA, the CDR3 is TGTGCCAGCAGCTGGCCGGGGGGCCGTGAGCAGTTCTTC.

The chain has TRBV9 and TRBJ1-2; no clear D gene. The CDR3 length is 13 residues. V was cut by 0 bases and J by 6 bases, with 9 bases left in between. Per germline, CDR1 SGDLS and CDR2 YYNGEE. The CDR3 reads CASSVGRDNGYTF. Here the CDR3 DNA reads TGTGCCAGCAGCGTAGGCCGAGATAATGGCTACACCTTC. Looking up the rest from reference TRBV9 and TRBJ1-2 gives the full variable domain: DSGVTQTPKHLITATGQRVTLRCSPRSGDLSVYWYQQSLDQGLQFLIQYYNGEERAKGNILERFSAQQFPDLHSELNLSSLELGDSALYFCASSVGRDNGYTFGSGTRLTVV.